The 22 T cell receptor beta chains below were found in one sample sequenced in a study of T cells in Graves' hyperthyroidism and ophthalmopathy. TCR beta CDR3 sequences were amplified from RNA transcripts. Primed by the HTBI set, a first-round RT-PCR was run on the TCR CDR3. TCRdb passed the multiplex PCR reads through MiXCR, listing each CDR3 protein once. This table holds approximately 320,000 distinct CDR3 sequences, approximately 17% found once. The specimen sequenced was blood. These receptors all stem from a man aged 25-40 years with Graves' hyperthyroidism.

This clonotype was counted only a few times. The rearrangement joins TRBV24-1 to TRBJ2-1, with D tentatively TRBD2 (5 bases). The CDR3 spans 16 residues. The V and J ends lost 4 bases and 6 bases respectively, with 18 bases between them. Germline lookup yields CDR1 KGHDR and CDR2 SFDVKD. The CDR3, as DNA: TGTGCCACCAGTGACGCCGGACTCTTTTGGGGCAATGAGCAGTTCTTC. It encodes CATSDAGLFWGNEQFF.

The chain combines TRBV6-1 with TRBJ2-3; TRBD1 matches 10 bases. Germline V lookup: CDR1 MNHNS, CDR2 SASEGT. The length of the CDR3 is 14 residues. V gave up 6 bases and J gave up 4 bases; unmatched junction bases: 4. CDR3 in amino acids: CASSPGQGSDTQYF. The CDR3 coding sequence is TGTGCCAGCAGCCCGGGACAGGGGTCAGATACGCAGTATTTT.

This clonotype was observed at least ten times. This chain uses TRBV28 with TRBJ2-7, with 7 positions matching TRBD1. The CDR3 sequence is 13 residues long. Germline V gene sequence: CDR1 MDHEN, CDR2 SYDVKM. V shed 7 bases, J shed 7 bases, and the junction held 10 bases outside the gene matches. As DNA, the CDR3 is TGTGCCAGCATGGACAGGCTTTTGTATGAGCAGTACTTC. It translates to CASMDRLLYEQYF. Based on the CDR3 plus reference TRBV28 and TRBJ2-7, the full variable domain is DVKVTQSSRYLVKRTGEKVFLECVQDMDHENMFWYRQDPGLGLRLIYFSYDVKMKEKGDIPEGYSVSREKKERFSLILESASTNQTSMYLCASMDRLLYEQYFGPGTRLTVT.

This clonotype occurred many times. V is TRBV5-5 and J is TRBJ1-2, with D perhaps TRBD1 (5 bases). V was trimmed by 4 bases and J by 4 bases, leaving 14 bases between them. The CDR3 sequence is 14 residues long. Germline values: CDR1 SGHKS, CDR2 YYEKEE (reference sequence). The CDR3 loop is CASSVGTLPYGYTF. Written as DNA, the CDR3 is TGTGCCAGCAGCGTCGGGACCCTACCCTATGGCTACACCTTC.

The genes are TRBV7-9 and TRBJ2-1; TRBD2 matches 16 bases. The V and J ends lost 5 bases and 4 bases, in that order; junction bases with no gene match: 5. CDR3 length: 17 residues. Germline values: CDR1 SEHNR, CDR2 FQNEAQ (reference sequence). The CDR3 is CASSPPGLAGGYNEQFF. CDR3 DNA: TGTGCCAGCAGCCCGCCGGGACTAGCGGGGGGGTACAATGAGCAGTTCTTC.

This clonotype was picked up many times. CDR3 amino acids: CASSLYKLAVSYNEQFF. The CDR3 DNA is TGTGCCAGCAGTTTATACAAACTAGCGGTCTCCTACAATGAGCAGTTCTTC. V gene TRBV28 combines with J gene TRBJ2-1, with TRBD2 identical over 8 bases. CDR3 length equals 17 residues. The V and J ends lost 1 base and 0 bases, in that order; junction bases with no gene match: 5. Germline V gives CDR1 MDHEN, CDR2 SYDVKM.

This clonotype showed up many times. The CDR3 here is CASSLFPYNEQFF. Written as DNA, the CDR3 is TGTGCCAGCAGCTTATTCCCCTACAATGAGCAGTTCTTC. V usage is TRBV7-3 and J usage is TRBJ2-1; D unresolved. Germline loops: CDR1 SGHTA, CDR2 FQGTGA. V gave up 2 bases and J gave up 2 bases, with 4 bases separating them. CDR3 length: 13 residues.

This clonotype was seen ten or more times. This rearrangement joins TRBV20-1 to TRBJ2-7, with D maybe TRBD2 (6 bases). This CDR3 contains 14 residues. V dropped 6 bases and J dropped 0 bases, with 15 bases sitting between them. CDR1 and CDR2 (germline): DFQATT, SNEGSKA (reference sequence). The CDR3 loop is CSAPAGTPSYEQYF. The CDR3 coding sequence is TGCAGTGCCCCTGCCGGGACTCCCTCCTACGAGCAGTACTTC.

This clonotype was counted ten times or more. The chain links TRBV10-1 to TRBJ2-2; 8 positions match TRBD2. The J segment lost 3 bases and the V segment lost 6 bases, leaving 3 bases of the junction unmatched. Germline V CDR1 and CDR2: WNHNN, SYGVQD (reference sequence). The CDR3 extends over 14 amino acids. CDR3 in DNA: TGCGCCAGCAGAGAAGCGGGAGACACCGGGGAGCTGTTTTTT. This gives the protein CASREAGDTGELFF.

A word on this clonotype: As the CDR3 is not closed by the conserved phenylalanine or tryptophan, this likely results from a read error. This chain links TRBV29-1 with TRBJ2-7; 9 positions match TRBD2. V was pared by 5 bases and J by 2 bases, with 4 bases of the junction left unmatched. In germline, CDR1 is SQVTM, CDR2 ANQGSEA. The CDR3 consists of 13 residues. The CDR3 sequence is CSVLTSGAYEQYL. The CDR3 DNA is TGCAGCGTTCTGACTAGCGGAGCCTACGAGCAGTACCTC.

This chain links TRBV20-1 with TRBJ2-7, with 7 nucleotides matching TRBD2. The CDR3 runs to 11 residues. V gave up 2 bases and J gave up 9 bases; unmatched junction bases: 4. Germline assignment: CDR1 DFQATT and CDR2 SNEGSKA (reference sequence). CDR3 residues: CSARTSVGQYF. In DNA form, the CDR3 reads TGCAGTGCTAGAACTAGCGTGGGGCAGTACTTC.

Remarks on this clonotype: Lacking the conserved final phenylalanine or tryptophan, this CDR3 likely reflects a read error. The V call is TRBV5-1, the J call TRBJ2-7; the D is unclear. The CDR3 length is 13 residues. Germline V gene sequence: CDR1 SGHRS, CDR2 YFSETQ. With 5 bases removed from V and 0 bases from J, the gap between germline ends came to 9 bases. Written as DNA, the CDR3 is TGCGCCAGCAGTCCAAGGAGCTCCTACGAGCAGTACCTC. This codes for CASSPRSSYEQYL.

In its sample, this clonotype was seen a few times. This chain links TRBV20-1 with TRBJ2-7; 7 bases align to TRBD2. Losses at the gene ends were 0 bases for V and 9 bases for J; bases not matched to a gene: 8. CDR3 size: 13 residues. The germline CDR1 and CDR2 sequences are DFQATT and SNEGSKA (reference sequence). The CDR3 coding sequence is TGCAGTGCTAGAGATAGGGTTGGGGGGGGGCAGTACTTC. Translated, it gives CSARDRVGGGQYF.

This clonotype was found many times. The chain uses TRBV20-1 and TRBJ1-1, with D maybe TRBD1 (6 bases). The V gene's germline CDR1 is DFQATT and CDR2 SNEGSKA (reference sequence). The CDR3 loop spans 12 amino acids. Trimming took off 1 base at V and 7 bases at J, with 10 bases between the two ends. The chain's CDR3 is CSARVEDSEAFF. CDR3 coding DNA: TGCAGTGCTAGAGTCGAGGACAGTGAAGCTTTCTTT.

Note on this clonotype: Since a much larger clone is just one base distant, this may be a read error. The genes are TRBV5-5 and TRBJ2-7; 11 bases are a match to TRBD2. This CDR3 comprises 16 residues. Germline CDR1 and CDR2: SGHKS and YYEKEE (reference sequence). CDR3 bases: TGTGTCAGCAGCTTGGACGGGACTAGCGGAACCTACGAGCAGTACTTC. Protein: CVSSLDGTSGTYEQYF. The whole variable domain, filled in from reference TRBV5-5 and TRBJ2-7, reads DAGVTQSPTHLIKTRGQQVTLRCSPISGHKSVSWYQQVLGQGPQFIFQYYEKEERGRGNFPDRFSARQFPNYSSELNVNALLLGDSALYLCVSSLDGTSGTYEQYFGPGTRLTVT.

This clonotype came up many times. The chain has TRBV28 and TRBJ1-2; 9 nucleotides match TRBD1. Germline CDR1 and CDR2: MDHEN and SYDVKM. The CDR3 runs to 15 residues. V lost 8 bases, J lost 8 bases, and 15 bases stayed unmatched. The CDR3 nucleotides are TGTGCCAGCCATAAACAGGGGGCGCAGTACGGCGGCTACACCTTC. It codes for CASHKQGAQYGGYTF.

This clonotype has more than one count but fewer than ten. V is TRBV7-9 and J is TRBJ2-2; D possibly corresponds to TRBD2 (6 bases). The CDR3 sequence is 14 residues long. Germline values: CDR1 SEHNR, CDR2 FQNEAQ (reference sequence). Trimming took 8 bases from V and 3 from J, leaving 13 bases between them. CDR3 coding DNA: TGTGCCAGCCGACGGGAGCGACACACCGGGGAGCTGTTTTTT. Encoded protein: CASRRERHTGELFF.

This clonotype was counted a few times. CDR3 amino acids: CASDLGGDRPQHF. The CDR3 DNA reads TGTGCCAGTGATTTAGGGGGCGATCGGCCCCAGCATTTT. The chain combines TRBV19 with TRBJ1-5, with 7 bases aligning to TRBD1. Germline-derived CDR1 and CDR2 are LNHDA and SQIVND (reference sequence). V dropped 8 bases and J dropped 9; count of bases not matched to a gene: 10. This CDR3 spans 13 amino acids.

This clonotype was observed many times. The rearrangement joins TRBV18 to TRBJ2-1; D unresolved. Germline V gene data show CDR1 as KGHSH and CDR2 as LQKENI. V was shortened by 2 bases and J by 0 bases, with 11 bases between the two germline ends. This CDR3 spans 16 amino acids. CDR3 sequence reads: CASSPSTQSSYNEQFF. CDR3 nucleotides: TGTGCCAGCTCACCATCGACACAGAGCTCCTACAATGAGCAGTTCTTC.

This clonotype showed up many times. The chain has TRBV20-1 and TRBJ2-1; a weak D match, TRBD2 (6 bases). CDR1 is DFQATT and CDR2 is SNEGSKA in the germline V gene (reference sequence). The length of the CDR3 is 14 residues. V lost 6 bases and J lost 8, with 20 bases in between. CDR3 loop: CSATRGGPRDEQFF. The DNA for the CDR3 is TGCAGTGCCACCCGAGGAGGGCCTAGGGATGAGCAGTTCTTC.

V usage is TRBV10-3 and J usage is TRBJ1-1; D is uncertain. The V gene's germline CDR1 is ENHRY and CDR2 SYGVKD. This CDR3 spans 13 amino acids. V gave up 5 bases and J gave up 0 bases, with 7 bases separating them. CDR3 sequence (DNA): TGTGCCATCAGTTCTGGACTGAACACTGAAGCTTTCTTT. This codes for CAISSGLNTEAFF.

In its sample, this clonotype was seen many times. This chain connects TRBV11-3 to TRBJ2-2; the D is unclear. In germline, CDR1 is SGHNT, CDR2 YENEEA. The CDR3 consists of 13 residues. The V and J ends lost 0 bases and 7 bases respectively, with 6 bases between them. The DNA of the CDR3 is TGTGCCAGCAGCTTAGATGGCGACGGGGAGCTGTTTTTT. This sequence encodes CASSLDGDGELFF.